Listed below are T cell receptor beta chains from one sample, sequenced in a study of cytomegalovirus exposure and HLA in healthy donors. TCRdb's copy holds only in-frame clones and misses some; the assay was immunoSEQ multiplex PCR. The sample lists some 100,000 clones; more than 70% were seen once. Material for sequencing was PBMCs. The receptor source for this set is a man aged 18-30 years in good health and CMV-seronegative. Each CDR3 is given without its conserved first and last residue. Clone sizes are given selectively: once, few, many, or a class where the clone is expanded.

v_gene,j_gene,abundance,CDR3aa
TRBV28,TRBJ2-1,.,ASSSAGTGVYNEQF
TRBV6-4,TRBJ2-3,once,ASSATHSTDTQY
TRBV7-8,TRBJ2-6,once,ASRGQKISGANVLT
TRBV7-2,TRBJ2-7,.,ASSTRGGRGPNSYEQY
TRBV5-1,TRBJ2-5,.,ASSLARGAKLETQY
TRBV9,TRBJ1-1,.,ASSARTGGNRGNTEAF
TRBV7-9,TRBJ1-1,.,ASSLGRGTENTEAF
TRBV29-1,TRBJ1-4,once,STRTGNEKLF
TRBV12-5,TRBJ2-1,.,ASGLGAGGPGEQF
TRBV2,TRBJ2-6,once,ASSAGTGITGANVLT
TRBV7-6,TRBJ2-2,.,ASRKDQGNTGELF
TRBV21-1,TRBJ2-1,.,ASTKRGSSSYNEQF
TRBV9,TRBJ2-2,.,ASSTSRLAENTGELF
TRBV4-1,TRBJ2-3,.,ASSQSGSTDTQY
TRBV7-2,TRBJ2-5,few,ASSLLRGTQY
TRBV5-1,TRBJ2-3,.,ASSLARTGDRADTQY
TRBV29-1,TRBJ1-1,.,SVDDAGQSTEAF
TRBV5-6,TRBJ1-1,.,ASSFGQGGNTEAF
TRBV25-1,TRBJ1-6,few,ASHGGNSPLH
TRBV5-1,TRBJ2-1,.,ASSKEGTPYNEQF
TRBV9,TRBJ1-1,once,ASSSRGLGEAF
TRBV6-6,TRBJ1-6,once,ASSPQYSPLH
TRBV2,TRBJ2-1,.,ASSARMRGSYNEQF
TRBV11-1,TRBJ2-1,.,ASSLAGGYNEQF
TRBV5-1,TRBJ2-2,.,ASSLGLAEDTGELF
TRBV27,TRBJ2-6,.,ASSLSTGAGANVLT
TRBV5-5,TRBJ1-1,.,ASTGGYGAF
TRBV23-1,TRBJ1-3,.,ASSQSREGRTGNTIY
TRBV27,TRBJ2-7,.,ASSLLDKPYEQY
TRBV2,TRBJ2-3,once,ASLPRLAGVMNTQY
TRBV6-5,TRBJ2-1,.,ASRPSGSSYNEQF
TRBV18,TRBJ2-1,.,ASSPRPQNEDNEQF
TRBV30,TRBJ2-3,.,AWSGLAGAGDTQY